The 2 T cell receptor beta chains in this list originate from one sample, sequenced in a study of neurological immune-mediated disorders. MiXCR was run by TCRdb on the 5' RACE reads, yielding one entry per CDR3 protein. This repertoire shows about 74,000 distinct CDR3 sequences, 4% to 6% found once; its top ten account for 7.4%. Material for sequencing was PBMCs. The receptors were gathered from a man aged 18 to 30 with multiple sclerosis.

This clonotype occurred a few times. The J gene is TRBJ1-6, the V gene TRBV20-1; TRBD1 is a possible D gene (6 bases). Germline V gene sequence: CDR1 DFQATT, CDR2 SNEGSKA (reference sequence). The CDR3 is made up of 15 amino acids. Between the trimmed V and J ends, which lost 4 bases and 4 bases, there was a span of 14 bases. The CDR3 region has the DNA TGCAGTGCTAAGGCCGGGGGCAAATATAATTCACCCCTCCACTTT. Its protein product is CSAKAGGKYNSPLHF.

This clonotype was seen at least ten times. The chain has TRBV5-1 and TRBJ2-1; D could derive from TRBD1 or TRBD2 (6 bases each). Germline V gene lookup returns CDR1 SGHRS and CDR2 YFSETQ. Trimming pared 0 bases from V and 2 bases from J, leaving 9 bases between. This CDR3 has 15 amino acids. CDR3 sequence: CASSLDGGTYNEQFF. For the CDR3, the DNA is TGCGCCAGCAGCTTGGACGGGGGCACCTACAATGAGCAGTTCTTC.